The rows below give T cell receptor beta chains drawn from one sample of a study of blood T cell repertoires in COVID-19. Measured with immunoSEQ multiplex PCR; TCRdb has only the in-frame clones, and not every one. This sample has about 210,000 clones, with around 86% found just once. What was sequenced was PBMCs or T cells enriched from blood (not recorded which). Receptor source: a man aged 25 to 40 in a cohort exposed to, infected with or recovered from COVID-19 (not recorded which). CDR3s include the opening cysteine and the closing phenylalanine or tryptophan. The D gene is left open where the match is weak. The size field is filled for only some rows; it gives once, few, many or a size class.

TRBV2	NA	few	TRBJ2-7	TGTGCCAGCAGCACAGTCTACGAGCAGTACTTC	CASSTVYEQYF
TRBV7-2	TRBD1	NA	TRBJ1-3	TGTGCCAGCAGCTTAGCACAGGGGAGTGGAAACACCATATATTTT	CASSLAQGSGNTIYF
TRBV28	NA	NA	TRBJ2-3	TGTGCCAGCAGTTTGGGGCTGGATAGGACAGATACGCAGTATTTT	CASSLGLDRTDTQYF
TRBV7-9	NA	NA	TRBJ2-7	TGTGCCAGCGTCCCAACCCATTCCGCCGGGTACGAGCAGTACTTC	CASVPTHSAGYEQYF
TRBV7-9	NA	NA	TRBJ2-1	TGTGCCAGCAGCCCATACGACGGGAGCTCCTACAATGAGCAGTTCTTC	CASSPYDGSSYNEQFF
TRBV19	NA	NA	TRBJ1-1	TGTGCCAGTAGCCCCCGGGGGGAGTCGAACACTGAAGCTTTCTTT	CASSPRGESNTEAFF
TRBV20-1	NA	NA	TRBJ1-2	TGCAGTGCTAGTGCAGGGGTTCTAGCTAACTATGGCTACACCTTC	CSASAGVLANYGYTF
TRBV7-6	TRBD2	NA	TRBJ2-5	TGTGCCAGCAGCCCTACTAGCGGGAGGGGGCAAGAGACCCAGTACTTC	CASSPTSGRGQETQYF
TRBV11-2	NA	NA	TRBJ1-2	TGTGCCAGCAGCTTAGTGGGGTCGGGAAACTATGGCTACACCTTC	CASSLVGSGNYGYTF
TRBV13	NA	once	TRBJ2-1	TGTGCCAGCAGCGTAGCGGGCGCCAGGGGTGAGCAGTTCTTC	CASSVAGARGEQFF
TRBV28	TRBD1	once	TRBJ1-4	TGTGCCAGCAGTTTTGGTCTGGGACAGCCTAATGAAAAACTGTTTTTT	CASSFGLGQPNEKLFF
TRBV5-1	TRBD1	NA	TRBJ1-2	TGCGCCAGCACCAACCAGGGGGCGACTAACTATGGCTACACCTTC	CASTNQGATNYGYTF
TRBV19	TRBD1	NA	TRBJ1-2	TGTGCCAGTAGTGCTGGTTTAGGGCAGGGGGCCTTCTACGGAGATGGCTACACCTTC	CASSAGLGQGAFYGDGYTF
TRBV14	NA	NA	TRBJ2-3	TGTGCCAGCAGCCAGGACTCTCGAGCCCACCCCTTCACAGATACGCAGTATTTT	CASSQDSRAHPFTDTQYF
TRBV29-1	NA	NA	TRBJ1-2	TGCAGCGTTGAGGAGGGAGGCTACACCTTC	CSVEEGGYTF
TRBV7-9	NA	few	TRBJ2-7	TGTGCCAGCAGCCCTCTTAGCGTCACCTACGAGCAGTACTTC	CASSPLSVTYEQYF
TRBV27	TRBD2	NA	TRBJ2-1	TGTGCCAGCAGTTTATCATCTGGACTAGCGGGGAACCTTAATGAGCAGTTCTTC	CASSLSSGLAGNLNEQFF
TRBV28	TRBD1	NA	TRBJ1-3	TGTGCCAGCAGTCTCCCAACAGGGGGCCTCGGAAACACCATATATTTT	CASSLPTGGLGNTIYF
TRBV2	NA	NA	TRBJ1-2	TGTGCCAGCAGTCGCAGGTTGGGCTACACCTTC	CASSRRLGYTF
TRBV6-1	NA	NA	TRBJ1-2	TGTGCCAGCAGTGAGGACTTCATCGGCTACACCTTC	CASSEDFIGYTF
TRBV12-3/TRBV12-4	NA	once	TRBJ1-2	TGTGCCAGCAGTAACAGGGTCAGCTATGGCTACACCTTC	CASSNRVSYGYTF
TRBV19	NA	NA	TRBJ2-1	TGTGCCAGCTTCCCGTCCCATAGCTCCTACAATGAGCAGTTCTTC	CASFPSHSSYNEQFF
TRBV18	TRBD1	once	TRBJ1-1	TGTGCCAGCTCACCCTGGGACAGGCAAACTGAAGCTTTCTTT	CASSPWDRQTEAFF
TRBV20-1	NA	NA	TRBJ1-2	TGCAGTGCAGATGGGGGGGCTGGCTACACCTTC	CSADGGAGYTF
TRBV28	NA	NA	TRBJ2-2	TGTGCCAGCAGTTTTAACCAGCGGGGAGGGGGCACCGGGGAGCTGTTTTTT	CASSFNQRGGGTGELFF
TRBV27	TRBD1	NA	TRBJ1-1	TGTGCCAGCAGTAAAGACCGACAGGGGCTGAACACTGAAGCTTTCTTT	CASSKDRQGLNTEAFF
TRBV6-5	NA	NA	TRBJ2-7	TGTGCCAGCAGTTACCAGCAGGGCCAGGACGAGCAGTACTTC	CASSYQQGQDEQYF
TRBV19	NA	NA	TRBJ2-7	TGTGCCAGTAGTATAGGCGGACAGACCCTGACCTACGAGCAGTACTTC	CASSIGGQTLTYEQYF
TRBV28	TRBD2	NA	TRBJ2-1	TGTGCCAGCAGCCCAGCCAGGACTAGATTGGATGAGCAGTTCTTC	CASSPARTRLDEQFF
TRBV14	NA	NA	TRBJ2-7	TGTGCCAGCAGCCAAGGCTATGGACTTATTTCCTACGAGCAGTACTTC	CASSQGYGLISYEQYF
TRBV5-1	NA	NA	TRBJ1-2	TGCGCCAGCAGCTTGGGGGCATATGGCTACACCTTC	CASSLGAYGYTF
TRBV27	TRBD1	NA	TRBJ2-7	TGTGCCAGCAGTTCCACAGGGGCGCTGGGCGAGCAGTACTTC	CASSSTGALGEQYF
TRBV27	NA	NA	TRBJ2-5	TGTGCCAGCAGATCCCTCCAGGGTGGGAATCAAGAGACCCAGTACTTC	CASRSLQGGNQETQYF
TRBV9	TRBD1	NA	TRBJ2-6	TGTGCCAGCAGCGTACGAGGACAGGGGGTGACTGGGGCCAACGTCCTGACTTTC	CASSVRGQGVTGANVLTF
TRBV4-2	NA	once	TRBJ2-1	TGTGCCAGCAGCCAAGATAGCTATGAGCAGTTCTTC	CASSQDSYEQFF
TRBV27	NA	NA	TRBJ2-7	TGTGCCAGCAGTTCGGAGACTTACGAGCAGTACTTC	CASSSETYEQYF
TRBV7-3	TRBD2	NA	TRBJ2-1	TGTGCCAGCAGCTCCCACTCTAGCGGGAGCACCTACAATGAGCAGTTCTTC	CASSSHSSGSTYNEQFF
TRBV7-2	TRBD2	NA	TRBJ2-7	TGTGCCAGCAGCGCCTCGCCGGGACTAGCAGACGAGCAGTACTTC	CASSASPGLADEQYF
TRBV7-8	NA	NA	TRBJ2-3	TGTGCCAGCAGCTTAGCGCTAGGAGGGTCTAGCACAGATACGCAGTATTTT	CASSLALGGSSTDTQYF
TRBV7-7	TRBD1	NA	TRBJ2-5	TGTGCTAGCAGCTTAAGCAGGGGGCGCGAGGAGACCCAGTACTTC	CASSLSRGREETQYF
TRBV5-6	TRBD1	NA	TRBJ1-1	TGTGCCAGCAGCCGGGGGACAGGGCCGGGAGCTTTCTTT	CASSRGTGPGAFF